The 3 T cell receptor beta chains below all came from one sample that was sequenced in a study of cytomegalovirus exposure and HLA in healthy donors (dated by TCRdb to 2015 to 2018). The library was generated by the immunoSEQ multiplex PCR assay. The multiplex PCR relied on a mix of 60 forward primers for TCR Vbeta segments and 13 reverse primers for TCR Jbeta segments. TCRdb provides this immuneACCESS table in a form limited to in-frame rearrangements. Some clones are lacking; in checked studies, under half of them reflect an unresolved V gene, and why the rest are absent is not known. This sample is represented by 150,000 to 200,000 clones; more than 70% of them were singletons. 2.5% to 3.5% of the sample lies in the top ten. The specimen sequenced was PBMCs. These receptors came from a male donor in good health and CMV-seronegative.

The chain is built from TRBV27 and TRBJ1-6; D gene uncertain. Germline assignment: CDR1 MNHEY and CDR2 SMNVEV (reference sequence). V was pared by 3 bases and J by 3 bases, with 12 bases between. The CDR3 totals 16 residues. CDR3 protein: CASSLVLFGYNSPLHF. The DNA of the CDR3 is TGTGCCAGCAGTTTGGTCCTCTTCGGCTATAATTCACCCCTCCACTTT.

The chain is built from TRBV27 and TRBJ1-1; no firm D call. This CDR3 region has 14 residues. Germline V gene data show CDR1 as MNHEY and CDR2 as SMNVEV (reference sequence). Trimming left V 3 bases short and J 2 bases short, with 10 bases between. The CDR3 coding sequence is TGTGCCAGCAGTTTCTCATGGGCTAACACTGAAGCTTTCTTT. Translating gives CASSFSWANTEAFF.

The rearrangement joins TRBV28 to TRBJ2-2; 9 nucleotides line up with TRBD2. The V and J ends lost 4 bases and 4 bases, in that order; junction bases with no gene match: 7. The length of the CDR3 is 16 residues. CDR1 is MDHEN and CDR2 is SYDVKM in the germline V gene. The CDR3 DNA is TGTGCCAGCAGTTCCCCCGGGACTAGCTCCACCGGGGAGCTGTTTTTT. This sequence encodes CASSSPGTSSTGELFF. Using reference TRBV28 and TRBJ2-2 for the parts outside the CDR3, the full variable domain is DVKVTQSSRYLVKRTGEKVFLECVQDMDHENMFWYRQDPGLGLRLIYFSYDVKMKEKGDIPEGYSVSREKKERFSLILESASTNQTSMYLCASSSPGTSSTGELFFGEGSRLTVL.